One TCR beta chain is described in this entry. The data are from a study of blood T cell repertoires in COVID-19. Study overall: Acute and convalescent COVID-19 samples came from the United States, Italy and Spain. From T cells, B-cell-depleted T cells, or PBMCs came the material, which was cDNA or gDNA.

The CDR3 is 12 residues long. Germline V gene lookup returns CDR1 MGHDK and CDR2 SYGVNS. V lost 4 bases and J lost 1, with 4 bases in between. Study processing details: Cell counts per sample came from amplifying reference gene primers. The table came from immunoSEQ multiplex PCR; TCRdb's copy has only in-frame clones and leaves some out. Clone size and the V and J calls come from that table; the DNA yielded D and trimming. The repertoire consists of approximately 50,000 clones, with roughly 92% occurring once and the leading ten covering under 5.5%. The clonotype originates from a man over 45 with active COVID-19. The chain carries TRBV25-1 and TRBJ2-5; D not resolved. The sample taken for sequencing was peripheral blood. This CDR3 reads CASSALQETQYF. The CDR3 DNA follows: TGTGCCAGCAGTGCTCTCCAAGAGACCCAGTACTTC.